This TCR beta chain stems from a study of blood T cells in healthy people across ages. Study results and limitations: Unsorted PBMCs ruled out conclusive naive versus antigen-experienced comparison. A greater number of naive CD4+ cells and higher diversity distinguished long-lived donors from aged donors.

This clonotype was counted a few times. Its specificity is unknown. A sample-barcoded 5' primer and a J-beta primer mix were used in a second PCR of roughly 7 to 11 cycles. Each cDNA molecule received a tag from a template-switch adaptor that had 12 random nucleotides. TCRdb reanalysed the 5' RACE reads using MiXCR and keeps one entry per CDR3 protein. The data contain 650,000 to 700,000 distinct CDR3 sequences, 32% of them singletons. The germline CDR1 and CDR2 sequences are DFQATT and SNEGSKA (reference sequence). The CDR3 consists of 12 residues. The sequenced sample was blood. The origin of this receptor is a woman at least 80 years old in good health. J is TRBJ2-5 and V is TRBV20-1; D gene uncertain. The CDR3 here is CRAEPAVETQYF. In nucleotides, the CDR3 is TGCAGGGCAGAGCCCGCGGTGGAGACCCAGTACTTC.